Below are 6 T cell receptor beta chains sequenced from a single sample in a study of T cell responses to AZD1222 COVID-19 vaccine. Clones were sequenced by immunoSEQ multiplex PCR, and TCRdb holds only the in-frame ones, with some missing. The table lists about 93,000 clones, around 91% of them singletons. The source material was peripheral blood, sampled 28 days after the second AZD1222 dose. All receptors come from an adult who received the AZD1222 COVID-19 vaccine.

The chain combines TRBV7-6 with TRBJ2-5; D remains unclear. V lost 5 bases and J 1 base, leaving 17 bases between the germline ends. This CDR3 spans 16 amino acids. CDR1 SGHVS and CDR2 FNYEAQ come from the germline V gene. The CDR3, as DNA: TGTGCCAGCAGCCGCGCCGGGTACCCCATCCAAGAGACCCAGTACTTC. It is translated as CASSRAGYPIQETQYF.

The CDR3 sequence is CASSVAGTSLWETQYF. Here the CDR3 DNA reads TGTGCCAGCAGCGTAGCAGGGACTAGCCTGTGGGAGACCCAGTACTTC. The chain combines TRBV9 with TRBJ2-5, with 9 nucleotides matching TRBD2. Germline loops: CDR1 SGDLS, CDR2 YYNGEE. CDR3 size: 16 residues. Trimming at V came to 0 bases and at J to 5 bases, leaving 8 bases not matched to a gene.

J is TRBJ1-1 and V is TRBV19; D is possibly TRBD1 (6 bases). Germline CDR1 reads LNHDA; CDR2 reads SQIVND (reference sequence). V lost 7 bases and J lost 5, with 17 bases in between. This CDR3 has 14 residues. CDR3 in DNA: TGTGCCAGTATCGCCCACCAAGGGGGAACTGAAGCTTTCTTT. The encoded protein is CASIAHQGGTEAFF.

The chain recombines TRBV14 with TRBJ2-7; the D gene is possibly TRBD1 (6 bases). This CDR3 has 13 amino acids. V was shortened by 5 bases and J by 3 bases, with 11 bases between the two germline ends. Per germline, CDR1 SGHDN and CDR2 FVKESK. The CDR3 DNA sequence: TGTGCCAGCAGCAGGAACAGGGACTACGAGCAGTACTTC. This translates into CASSRNRDYEQYF.

V gene TRBV29-1 combines with J gene TRBJ1-1; D gene ambiguous. This CDR3 contains 13 residues. V was shortened by 5 bases and J by 11 bases, with 21 bases between the two germline ends. CDR1 is SQVTM, CDR2 ANQGSEA, per germline. CDR3 sequence (DNA): TGCAGCGTTTATTTAGACTCATCTGTCTGGGCTTTCTTT. It yields the protein CSVYLDSSVWAFF. The variable domain in full, completed from reference TRBV29-1 and TRBJ1-1, reads SAVISQKPSRDICQRGTSLTIQCQVDSQVTMMFWYRQQPGQSLTLIATANQGSEATYESGFVIDKFPISRPNLTFSTLTVSNMSPEDSSIYLCSVYLDSSVWAFFGQGTRLTVV.

V gene TRBV18 combines with J gene TRBJ2-2; D could derive from TRBD1 or TRBD2 (5 bases each). The CDR3 is 15 residues long. Trimming stripped 1 base from V and 4 bases from J, with 10 bases between. Germline V lookup: CDR1 KGHSH, CDR2 LQKENI. CDR3 protein: CASSPRPGTTGELFF. The CDR3 nucleotides read TGTGCCAGCTCACCACGTCCAGGGACCACCGGGGAGCTGTTTTTT.